This T cell receptor (beta chain) is from a study of technical replicates of blood from several donors. Trimming removed 2 bases from V and 4 bases from J, with 14 bases in between. From germline, CDR1 is SQVTM and CDR2 ANQGSEA. This CDR3 has 14 amino acids. Profiled with immunoSEQ multiplex PCR; TCRdb holds only in-frame clones, not every one. The data show about 87,000 clones, 95% seen once. The sample comprised T cells isolated from PBMCs. The genes are TRBV29-1 and TRBJ1-2; D not resolved. The sequence was collected from a human donor in good health. The CDR3, as DNA: TGCAGCGTTGAACTCCCCGGGGTGACCTATGGCTACACCTTC. Translating gives CSVELPGVTYGYTF.